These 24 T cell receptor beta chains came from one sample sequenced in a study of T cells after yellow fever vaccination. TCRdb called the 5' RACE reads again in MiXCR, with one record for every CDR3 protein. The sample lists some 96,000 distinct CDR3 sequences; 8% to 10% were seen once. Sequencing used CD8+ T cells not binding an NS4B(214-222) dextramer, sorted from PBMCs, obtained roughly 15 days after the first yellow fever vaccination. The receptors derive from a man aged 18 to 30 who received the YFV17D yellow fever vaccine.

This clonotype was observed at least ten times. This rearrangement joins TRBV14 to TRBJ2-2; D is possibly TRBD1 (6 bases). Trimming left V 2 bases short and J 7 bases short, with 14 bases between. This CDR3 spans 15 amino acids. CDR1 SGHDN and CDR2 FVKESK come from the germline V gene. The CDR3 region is CASSQRSGENGELFF. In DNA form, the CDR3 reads TGTGCCAGCAGCCAACGTTCAGGGGAAAACGGGGAGCTGTTTTTT.

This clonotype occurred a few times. CDR3 sequence reads: CASSLALPGGTYGYTF. As DNA, the CDR3 is TGTGCCAGCAGTTTAGCCCTGCCAGGCGGGACCTATGGCTACACCTTC. V and J are TRBV27 and TRBJ1-2, with D possibly matching TRBD1 (5 bases). The germline CDR1 and CDR2 sequences are MNHEY and SMNVEV (reference sequence). Trimming pared 2 bases from V and 4 bases from J, leaving 17 bases between. This CDR3 spans 16 amino acids.

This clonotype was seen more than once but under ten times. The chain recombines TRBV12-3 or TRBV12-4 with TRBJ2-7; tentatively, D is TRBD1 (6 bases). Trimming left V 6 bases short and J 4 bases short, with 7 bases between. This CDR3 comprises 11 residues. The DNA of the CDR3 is TGTGCCAGCAGAACAGGGTACGAGCAGTACTTC. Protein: CASRTGYEQYF.

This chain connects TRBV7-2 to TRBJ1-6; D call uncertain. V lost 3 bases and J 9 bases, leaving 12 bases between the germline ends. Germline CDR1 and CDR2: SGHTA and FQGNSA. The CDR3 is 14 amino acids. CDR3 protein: CASSLVGNGSPLHF. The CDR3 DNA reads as TGTGCCAGCAGCTTGGTGGGGAATGGTTCACCCCTCCACTTT.

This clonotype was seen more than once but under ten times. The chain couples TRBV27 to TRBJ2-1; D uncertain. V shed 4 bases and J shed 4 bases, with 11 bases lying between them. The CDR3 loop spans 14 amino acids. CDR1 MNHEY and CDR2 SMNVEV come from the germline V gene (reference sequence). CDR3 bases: TGTGCCAGCAGTTCACTTCCAGTGTACAATGAGCAGTTCTTC. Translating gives CASSSLPVYNEQFF.

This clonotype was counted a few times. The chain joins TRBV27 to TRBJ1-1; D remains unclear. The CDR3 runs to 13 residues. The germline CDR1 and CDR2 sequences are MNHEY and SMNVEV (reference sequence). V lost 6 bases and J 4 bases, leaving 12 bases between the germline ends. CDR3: CASRGFGVTEAFF. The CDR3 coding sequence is TGTGCCAGCAGAGGCTTTGGGGTCACTGAAGCTTTCTTT.

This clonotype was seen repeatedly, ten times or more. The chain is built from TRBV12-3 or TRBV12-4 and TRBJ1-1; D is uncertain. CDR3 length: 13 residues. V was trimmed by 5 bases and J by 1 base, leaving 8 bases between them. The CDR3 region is CASSLGWNTEAFF. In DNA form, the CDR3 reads TGTGCCAGCAGTCTAGGCTGGAACACTGAAGCTTTCTTT.

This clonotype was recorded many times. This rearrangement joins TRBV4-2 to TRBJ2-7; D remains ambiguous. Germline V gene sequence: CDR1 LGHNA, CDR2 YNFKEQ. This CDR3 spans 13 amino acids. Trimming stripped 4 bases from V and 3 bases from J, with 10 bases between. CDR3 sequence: CASSLWRGYEQYF. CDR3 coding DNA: TGTGCCAGCAGCCTCTGGAGAGGCTACGAGCAGTACTTC.

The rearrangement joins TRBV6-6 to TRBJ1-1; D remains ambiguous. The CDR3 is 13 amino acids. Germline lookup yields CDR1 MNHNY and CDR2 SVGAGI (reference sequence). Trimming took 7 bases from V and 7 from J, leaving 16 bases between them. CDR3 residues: CASTYGRGNEAFF. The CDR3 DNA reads TGTGCCAGCACCTATGGGAGAGGGAATGAAGCTTTCTTT.

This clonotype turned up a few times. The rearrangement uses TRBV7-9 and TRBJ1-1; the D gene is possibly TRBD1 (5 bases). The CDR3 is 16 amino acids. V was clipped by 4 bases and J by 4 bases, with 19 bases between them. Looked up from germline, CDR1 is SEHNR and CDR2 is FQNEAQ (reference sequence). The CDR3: CASSSPLSGGGTEAFF. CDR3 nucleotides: TGTGCCAGCAGCTCCCCGTTGTCCGGCGGGGGCACTGAAGCTTTCTTT.

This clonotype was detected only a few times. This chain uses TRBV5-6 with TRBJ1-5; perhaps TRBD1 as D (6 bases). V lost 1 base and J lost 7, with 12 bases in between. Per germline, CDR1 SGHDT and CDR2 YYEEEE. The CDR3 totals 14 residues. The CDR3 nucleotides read TGTGCCAGCAGCTTGCGGGGGGGCCCCCAGCCCCAGCATTTT. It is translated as CASSLRGGPQPQHF.

The CDR3 spells CASVGIPLEPYNSPLHF. CDR3 DNA sequence: TGCGCCAGCGTAGGGATCCCTCTGGAACCCTATAATTCACCCCTCCACTTT. The rearrangement links TRBV4-1 to TRBJ1-6; D is uncertain. V lost 8 bases and J 2 bases, leaving 19 bases between the germline ends. The CDR3 has 17 amino acids. Germline CDR1 is MGHRA and CDR2 is YSYEKL.

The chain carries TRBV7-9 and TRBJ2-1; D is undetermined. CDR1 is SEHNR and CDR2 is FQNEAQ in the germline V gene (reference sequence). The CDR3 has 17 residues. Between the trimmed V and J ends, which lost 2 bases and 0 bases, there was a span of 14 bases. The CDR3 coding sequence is TGTGCCAGCAGCTTACCCAAGGACCGAAGCTCCTACAATGAGCAGTTCTTC. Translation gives CASSLPKDRSSYNEQFF. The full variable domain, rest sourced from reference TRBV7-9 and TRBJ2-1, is DTGVSQNPRHKITKRGQNVTFRCDPISEHNRLYWYRQTLGQGPEFLTYFQNEAQLEKSRLLSDRFSAERPKGSFSTLEIQRTEQGDSAMYLCASSLPKDRSSYNEQFFGPGTRLTVL.

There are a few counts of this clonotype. CDR3 nucleotides: TGTGCCAGCAGCTTAGAGAGGGCCCCTAGCACAGATACGCAGTATTTT. It codes for CASSLERAPSTDTQYF. The chain joins TRBV7-6 to TRBJ2-3, with D possibly being TRBD2 (5 bases). Between the trimmed V and J ends, which lost 1 base and 0 bases, there was a span of 11 bases. The CDR3 covers 16 residues. Germline V CDR1 and CDR2: SGHVS, FNYEAQ.

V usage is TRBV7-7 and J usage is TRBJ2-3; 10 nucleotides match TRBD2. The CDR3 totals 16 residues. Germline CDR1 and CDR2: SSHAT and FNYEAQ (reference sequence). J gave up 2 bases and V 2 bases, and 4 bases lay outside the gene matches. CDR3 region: CASSLRAGGPTDTQYF. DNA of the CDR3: TGTGCCAGCAGCTTACGAGCGGGGGGGCCCACAGATACGCAGTATTTT. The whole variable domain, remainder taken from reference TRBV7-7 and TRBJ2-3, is GAGVSQSPRYKVTKRGQDVTLRCDPISSHATLYWYQQALGQGPEFLTYFNYEAQPDKSGLPSDRFSAERPEGSISTLTIQRTEQRDSAMYRCASSLRAGGPTDTQYFGPGTRLTVL.

CDR3 bases: TGTGCCAGCAGCTTATACAGGGGGATCTTCTACGAGCAGTACTTC. Translation gives CASSLYRGIFYEQYF. V gene TRBV7-2 combines with J gene TRBJ2-7; 8 bases map to TRBD1. V trimming: 2 bases; J trimming: 3 bases; junction bases outside the gene matches: 6. The CDR3 runs to 15 residues. The germline V gene encodes CDR1 SGHTA and CDR2 FQGNSA.

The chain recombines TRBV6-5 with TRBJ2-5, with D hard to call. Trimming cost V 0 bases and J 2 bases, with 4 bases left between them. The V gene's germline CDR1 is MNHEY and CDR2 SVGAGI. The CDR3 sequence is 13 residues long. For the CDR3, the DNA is TGTGCCAGCAGTTACTCAATACAAGAGACCCAGTACTTC. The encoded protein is CASSYSIQETQYF.

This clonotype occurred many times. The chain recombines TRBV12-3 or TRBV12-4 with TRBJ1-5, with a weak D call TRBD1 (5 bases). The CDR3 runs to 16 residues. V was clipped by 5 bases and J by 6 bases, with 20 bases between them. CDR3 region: CASSPKTGTEPQPQHF. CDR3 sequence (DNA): TGTGCCAGCAGTCCAAAAACCGGGACCGAGCCTCAGCCCCAGCATTTT.

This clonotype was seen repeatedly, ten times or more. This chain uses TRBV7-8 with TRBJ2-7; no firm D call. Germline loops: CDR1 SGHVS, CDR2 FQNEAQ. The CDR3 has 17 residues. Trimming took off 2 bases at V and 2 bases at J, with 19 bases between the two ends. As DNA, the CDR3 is TGTGCCAGCAGCTTATCGGTAGAGCAGCCCTTACCCTACGAGCAGTACTTC. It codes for CASSLSVEQPLPYEQYF.

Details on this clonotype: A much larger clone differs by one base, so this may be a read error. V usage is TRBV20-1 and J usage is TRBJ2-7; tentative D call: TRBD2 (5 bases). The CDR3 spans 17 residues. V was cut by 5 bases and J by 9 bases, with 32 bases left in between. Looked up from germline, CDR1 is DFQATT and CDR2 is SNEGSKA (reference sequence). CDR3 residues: CSAPKLGSGYTLGVQYF. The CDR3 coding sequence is TGCAGTGCTCCTAAGCTTGGGTCTGGGTACACCTTGGGAGTGCAGTACTTC.

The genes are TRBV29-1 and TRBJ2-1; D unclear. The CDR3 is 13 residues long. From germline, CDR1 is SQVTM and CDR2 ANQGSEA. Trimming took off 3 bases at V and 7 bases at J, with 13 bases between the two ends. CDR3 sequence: CSVDSEFGNEQFF. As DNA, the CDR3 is TGCAGCGTTGATTCGGAGTTTGGGAATGAGCAGTTCTTC.

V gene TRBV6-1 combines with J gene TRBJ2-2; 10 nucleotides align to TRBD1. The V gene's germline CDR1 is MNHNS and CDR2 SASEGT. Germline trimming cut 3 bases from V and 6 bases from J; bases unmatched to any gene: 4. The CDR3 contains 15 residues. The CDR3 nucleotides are TGTGCCAGCAGTGATGGACAGGGGGGGCCCGGGGAGCTGTTTTTT. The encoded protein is CASSDGQGGPGELFF.

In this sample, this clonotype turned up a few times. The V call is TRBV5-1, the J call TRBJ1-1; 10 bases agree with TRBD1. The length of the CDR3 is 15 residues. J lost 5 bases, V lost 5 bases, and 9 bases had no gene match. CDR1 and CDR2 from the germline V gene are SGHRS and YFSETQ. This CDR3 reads CASSPDRGRKTEAFF. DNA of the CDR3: TGCGCCAGCAGTCCCGACAGGGGGCGGAAGACTGAAGCTTTCTTT.

This CDR3 reads CASSLEFETQYF. In DNA form, the CDR3 reads TGTGCCAGCAGCTTAGAGTTTGAGACCCAGTACTTC. The chain has TRBV11-2 and TRBJ2-5; the D is unclear. The CDR3 contains 12 residues. Germline V gene sequence: CDR1 SGHAT, CDR2 FQNNGV. V lost 0 bases, J lost 5 bases, and 4 bases lay in between.